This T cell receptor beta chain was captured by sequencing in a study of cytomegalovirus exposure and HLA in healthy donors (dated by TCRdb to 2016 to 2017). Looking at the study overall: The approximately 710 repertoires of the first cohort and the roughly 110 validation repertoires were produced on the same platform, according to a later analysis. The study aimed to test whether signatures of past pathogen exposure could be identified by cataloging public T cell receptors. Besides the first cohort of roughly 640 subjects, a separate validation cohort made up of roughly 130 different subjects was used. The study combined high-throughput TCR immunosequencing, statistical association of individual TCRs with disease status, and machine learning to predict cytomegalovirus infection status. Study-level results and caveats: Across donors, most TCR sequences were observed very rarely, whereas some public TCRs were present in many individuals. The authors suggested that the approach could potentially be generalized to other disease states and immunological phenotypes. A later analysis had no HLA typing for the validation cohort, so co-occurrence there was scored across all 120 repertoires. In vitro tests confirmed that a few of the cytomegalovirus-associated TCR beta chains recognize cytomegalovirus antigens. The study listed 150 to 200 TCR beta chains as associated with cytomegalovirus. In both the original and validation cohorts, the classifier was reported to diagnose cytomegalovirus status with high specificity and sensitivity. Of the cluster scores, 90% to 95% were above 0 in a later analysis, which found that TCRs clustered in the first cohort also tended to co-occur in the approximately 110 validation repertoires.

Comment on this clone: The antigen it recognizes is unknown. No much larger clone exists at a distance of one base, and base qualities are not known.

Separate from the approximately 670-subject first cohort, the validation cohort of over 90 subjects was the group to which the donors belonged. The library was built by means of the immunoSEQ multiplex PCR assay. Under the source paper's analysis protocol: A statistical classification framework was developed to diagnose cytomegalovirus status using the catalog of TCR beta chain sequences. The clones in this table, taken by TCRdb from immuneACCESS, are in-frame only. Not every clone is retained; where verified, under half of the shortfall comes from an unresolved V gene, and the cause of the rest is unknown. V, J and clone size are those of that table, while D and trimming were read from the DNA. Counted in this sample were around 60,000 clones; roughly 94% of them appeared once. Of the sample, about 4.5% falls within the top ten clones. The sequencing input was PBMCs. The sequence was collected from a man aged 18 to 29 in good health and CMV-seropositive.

In nucleotide form, the sequence is TGTGCCAGCAGCAGGAGCGGGAGGTCCTCCTACGAGCAGTACTTC. It codes for CASSRSGRSSYEQYF. The receptor chain draws on TRBV21-1 and TRBJ2-7; TRBD2 is taken as the D call from the table, unchecked against the DNA. TRBV21-1 is a pseudogene. From cysteine to phenylalanine, the CDR3 is 15 amino acids long. Here the CDR3 DNA is all that survives: 45 bases in frame from base 1.